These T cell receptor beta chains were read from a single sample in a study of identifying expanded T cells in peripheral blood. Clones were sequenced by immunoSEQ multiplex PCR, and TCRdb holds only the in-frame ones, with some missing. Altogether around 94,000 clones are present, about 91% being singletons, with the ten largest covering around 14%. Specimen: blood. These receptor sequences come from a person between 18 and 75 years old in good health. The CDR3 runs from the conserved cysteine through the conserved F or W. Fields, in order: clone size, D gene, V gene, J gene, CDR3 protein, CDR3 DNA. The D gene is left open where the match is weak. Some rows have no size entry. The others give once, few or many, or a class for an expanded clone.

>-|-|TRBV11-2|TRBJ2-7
CASSLGSGAVYEQYF
TGTGCCAGCAGCTTAGGCTCGGGGGCCGTCTACGAGCAGTACTTC
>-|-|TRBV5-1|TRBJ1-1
CASSPGDMNTEAFF
TGCGCCAGCAGCCCAGGGGACATGAACACTGAAGCTTTCTTT
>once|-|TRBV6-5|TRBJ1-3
CASTRRFSSGNTIYF
TGTGCCAGCACTCGACGGTTTAGCTCTGGAAACACCATATATTTT
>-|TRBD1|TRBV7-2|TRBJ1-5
CASSRQGGNQPQHF
TGTGCCAGCAGCCGACAGGGAGGGAATCAGCCCCAGCATTTT
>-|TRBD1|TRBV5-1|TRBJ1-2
CASSSGQENYGYTF
TGCGCCAGCAGCTCCGGACAGGAGAACTATGGCTACACCTTC
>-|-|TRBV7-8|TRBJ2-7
CASSLVPGEDEQYF
TGTGCCAGCAGCTTAGTTCCAGGGGAGGACGAGCAGTACTTC
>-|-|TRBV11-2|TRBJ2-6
CASSFRTGLGSGANVLTF
TGTGCCAGCAGCTTCCGGACAGGACTAGGGTCTGGGGCCAACGTCCTGACTTTC
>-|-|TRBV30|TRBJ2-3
CAWTTGTSTDTQYF
TGTGCCTGGACTACGGGGACTAGCACAGATACGCAGTATTTT
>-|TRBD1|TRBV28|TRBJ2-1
CASSSTGAPYNEQFF
TGTGCCAGCAGTTCGACAGGGGCTCCCTACAATGAGCAGTTCTTC
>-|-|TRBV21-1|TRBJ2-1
CASSKGRVVIDNEQFF
TGTGCCAGCAGCAAAGGGAGGGTGGTAATAGACAATGAGCAGTTCTTC
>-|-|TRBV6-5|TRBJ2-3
CASREGGLADTQYF
TGTGCCAGCAGGGAGGGGGGCCTCGCAGATACGCAGTATTTT
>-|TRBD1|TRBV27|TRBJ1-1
CASQGQDTEAFF
TGTGCCAGCCAGGGACAGGACACTGAAGCTTTCTTT
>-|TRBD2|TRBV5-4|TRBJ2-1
CASSADGRTSGTLYSNEQFF
TGTGCCAGCAGCGCTGACGGTAGGACTAGCGGGACCCTTTACTCCAATGAGCAGTTCTTC
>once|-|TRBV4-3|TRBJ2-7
CASSQDSTDSFYEQYF
TGCGCCAGCAGCCAAGATTCTACGGACAGCTTCTACGAGCAGTACTTC
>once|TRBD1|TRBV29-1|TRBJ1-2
CSAGGTELSNYGYTF
TGCAGCGCTGGGGGGACAGAGTTATCTAACTATGGCTACACCTTC
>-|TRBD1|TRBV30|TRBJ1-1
CAWSGGTGGYDTEAFF
TGTGCCTGGAGTGGCGGGACAGGGGGCTATGACACTGAAGCTTTCTTT
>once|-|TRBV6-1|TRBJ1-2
CASSEWQSYGYTF
TGTGCCAGCAGTGAATGGCAGTCCTATGGCTACACCTTC
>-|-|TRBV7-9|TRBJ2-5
CASSLSGAQETQYF
TGTGCCAGCAGCTTATCAGGGGCCCAAGAGACCCAGTACTTC
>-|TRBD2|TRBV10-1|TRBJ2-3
CASSGTSASTDTQYF
TGCGCCAGCAGTGGAACTAGCGCTAGCACAGATACGCAGTATTTT
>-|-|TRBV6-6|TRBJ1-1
CASSYRVETEAFF
TGTGCCAGCAGTTATAGGGTGGAAACTGAAGCTTTCTTT
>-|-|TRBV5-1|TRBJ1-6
CASSYTRAEDSPLHF
TGCGCCAGCAGTTATACCCGGGCAGAAGATTCACCCCTCCACTTT
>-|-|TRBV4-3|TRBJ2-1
CASSQDRGSSYNEQFF
TGCGCCAGCAGCCAAGACCGGGGAAGCTCCTACAATGAGCAGTTCTTC